This entry lists 16 T cell receptor beta chains sequenced from one sample in a study of T cells in localized non-small cell lung cancer. The method was immunoSEQ multiplex PCR; TCRdb's version includes in-frame clones alone and lacks a portion of them. The sample carries 75,000 to 95,000 clones, roughly 80% recorded once. The input for sequencing was PBMCs, taken before any cancer treatment. The receptors here all came from a man aged 35 to 70 with stage II squamous cell lung carcinoma.

This clone occurred a few times. The chain joins TRBV27 to TRBJ1-5; D possibly corresponds to TRBD1 (5 bases). Germline-derived CDR1 and CDR2 are MNHEY and SMNVEV (reference sequence). The V and J ends lost 10 bases and 2 bases respectively, with 12 bases between them. The CDR3 is made up of 13 amino acids. The DNA for the CDR3 is TGTGCCACCCAGGAAGGGGGCAATCAGCCCCAGCATTTT. Protein product: CATQEGGNQPQHF.

Turning to this clone: The sample contains more than one DNA sequence encoding this CDR3. The chain couples TRBV5-1 to TRBJ1-5, with D unclear. This CDR3 spans 13 amino acids. CDR1 is SGHRS and CDR2 is YFSETQ in the germline V gene. V lost 0 bases and J 3 bases, leaving 4 bases between the germline ends. In DNA, the CDR3 is TGCGCCAGCAGCTTGGGCCCCAATCAGCCCCAGCATTTT. Amino acids: CASSLGPNQPQHF. Together with reference TRBV5-1 and TRBJ1-5, the CDR3 gives the full variable domain: KAGVTQTPRYLIKTRGQQVTLSCSPISGHRSVSWYQQTPGQGLQFLFEYFSETQRNKGNFPGRFSGRQFSNSRSEMNVSTLELGDSALYLCASSLGPNQPQHFGDGTRLSIL.

The V gene is TRBV4-3, the J gene TRBJ1-6; no firm D call. The CDR3 has 17 residues. Germline CDR1 is LGHNA and CDR2 is YSLEER. Trimming shortened V by 0 bases and J by 5 bases, and 14 bases separated the two germline ends. The CDR3 region has the DNA TGCGCCAGCAGCCAAGACTACCCGACGGACGATAATTCACCCCTCCACTTT. Translating it yields CASSQDYPTDDNSPLHF.

The V and J genes are TRBV5-8 and TRBJ2-1, with D maybe TRBD1 (5 bases). V was shortened by 7 bases and J by 6 bases, with 26 bases between the two germline ends. The length of the CDR3 is 17 residues. Germline lookup yields CDR1 SGHTS and CDR2 YDEGEE. CDR3 loop: CASEWTPTAHLVNEQFF. In DNA form, the CDR3 reads TGTGCCAGCGAATGGACCCCGACAGCTCATCTGGTCAATGAGCAGTTCTTC. The variable domain in full, completed from reference TRBV5-8 and TRBJ2-1, reads EAGVTQSPTHLIKTRGQQATLRCSPISGHTSVYWYQQALGLGLQFLLWYDEGEERNRGNFPPRFSGRQFPNYSSELNVNALELEDSALYLCASEWTPTAHLVNEQFFGPGTRLTVL.

This rearrangement joins TRBV6-4 to TRBJ2-2; D possibly corresponds to TRBD1 (5 bases). V was trimmed by 0 bases and J by 6 bases, leaving 8 bases between them. Germline CDR1 is MRHNA and CDR2 is SNTAGT. This CDR3 is built from 14 residues. The CDR3, as DNA: TGTGCCAGCAGTGACTCGGGGCAGGCCGGGGAGCTGTTTTTT. Encoded protein: CASSDSGQAGELFF.

This clone was seen a few times. V usage is TRBV4-1 and J usage is TRBJ1-6, with D perhaps matching TRBD1 (6 bases). The CDR3 extends over 16 amino acids. V shed 4 bases and J shed 5 bases, with 15 bases lying between them. In germline, CDR1 is MGHRA, CDR2 YSYEKL. CDR3 in amino acids: CASSPRDTENNSPLHF. CDR3 sequence (DNA): TGCGCCAGCAGCCCCCGGGACACAGAGAATAATTCACCCCTCCACTTT.

The rearrangement joins TRBV6-5 to TRBJ2-7; D remains ambiguous. Trimming took off 5 bases at V and 3 bases at J, with 11 bases between the two ends. The CDR3 has 13 residues. Germline lookup yields CDR1 MNHEY and CDR2 SVGAGI. In DNA, the CDR3 is TGTGCCAGCAGTCGAGACACCGGCTACGAGCAGTACTTC. Encoded protein: CASSRDTGYEQYF.

The rearrangement links TRBV11-3 to TRBJ2-5; 7 bases agree with TRBD1. V was clipped by 6 bases and J by 5 bases; unmatched bases: 6. CDR1 SGHNT and CDR2 YENEEA come from the germline V gene. The CDR3 runs to 13 residues. The CDR3 nucleotides read TGTGCCAGCAGAGGGGGCTCAGATGAGACCCAGTACTTC. Amino acid sequence: CASRGGSDETQYF.

V and J are TRBV28 and TRBJ1-4; D may be TRBD1 (6 bases). The CDR3 runs 15 residues. Trimming took off 5 bases at V and 10 bases at J, with 20 bases between the two ends. In germline, CDR1 is MDHEN, CDR2 SYDVKM. CDR3 in amino acids: CASSGEQGNLGKLFF. In nucleotides, the CDR3 is TGTGCCAGCAGTGGGGAACAGGGTAATCTCGGAAAACTGTTTTTT.

This sequence joins TRBV29-1 and TRBJ1-1; TRBD1 might be the D (6 bases). The CDR3 covers 13 residues. Trimming left V 4 bases short and J 3 bases short, with 12 bases between. Germline-derived CDR1 and CDR2 are SQVTM and ANQGSEA. As DNA, the CDR3 is TGCAGCGTTGGGCAGGGGAGGTACACTGAAGCTTTCTTT. This encodes CSVGQGRYTEAFF.

In this sample, this clone turned up a few times. The V call is TRBV2, the J call TRBJ1-5; 7 bases fit TRBD1. The trim removed 4 bases at V and 1 base at J, leaving 13 bases unmatched. The CDR3 sequence is 18 residues long. Germline loops: CDR1 SNHLY, CDR2 FYNNEI. Here the CDR3 DNA reads TGTGCCAGCAGTGGTCGGGCAGGGGGATTAAGGAGCAATCAGCCCCAGCATTTT. Amino acids: CASSGRAGGLRSNQPQHF.

V gene TRBV4-1 combines with J gene TRBJ1-5; D is ambiguous. CDR1 is MGHRA, CDR2 YSYEKL, per germline. The CDR3 has 15 residues. The V end was cut by 2 bases, the J end by 0 bases, with 8 bases between. This chain's CDR3 is CASSQIFGSNQPQHF. The CDR3 DNA is TGCGCCAGCAGCCAAATTTTCGGTAGCAATCAGCCCCAGCATTTT.

The CDR3 is CASSYSIGRENSPLHF. CDR3 sequence (DNA): TGTGCCAGCAGTTACTCGATAGGCAGGGAAAATTCACCCCTCCACTTT. The chain recombines TRBV6-5 with TRBJ1-6; TRBD1 is a possible D gene (5 bases). The CDR3 consists of 16 residues. Germline lookup yields CDR1 MNHEY and CDR2 SVGAGI. The V and J ends lost 0 bases and 7 bases respectively, with 13 bases between them.

V usage is TRBV6-5 and J usage is TRBJ2-4; D unresolved. The CDR3 has 15 amino acids. The ends were cut back, 2 bases at V and 8 bases at J, with 16 bases in the middle. Germline V gene data show CDR1 as MNHEY and CDR2 as SVGAGI. The CDR3 spells CASSYQRTQSDIQYF. CDR3 in DNA: TGTGCCAGCAGTTACCAGCGAACGCAGTCAGACATTCAGTACTTC.

The CDR3 reads CASSYWGQTQYF. CDR3 nucleotides: TGTGCCAGCAGTTACTGGGGACAGACCCAGTACTTC. The V gene is TRBV6-5, the J gene TRBJ2-5; TRBD1 or TRBD2 may be the D gene (5 bases each). The CDR3 is 12 amino acids. Per the germline V gene, CDR1 is MNHEY and CDR2 is SVGAGI. With 1 base removed from V and 6 bases from J, the gap between germline ends came to 6 bases.

The chain has TRBV30 and TRBJ1-2; D unclear. The CDR3 has 13 amino acids. The V gene lost 0 bases and the J gene lost 6 bases, with 11 bases spanning the gap. Germline-derived CDR1 and CDR2 are GTSNPN and SVGIG (reference sequence). The CDR3, as DNA: TGTGCCTGGAGTGTCGAGGGATCGGATGGCTACACCTTC. The encoded protein is CAWSVEGSDGYTF. Together with reference TRBV30 and TRBJ1-2, the CDR3 gives the full variable domain: SQTIHQWPATLVQPVGSPLSLECTVEGTSNPNLYWYRQAAGRGLQLLFYSVGIGQISSEVPQNLSASRPQDRQFILSSKKLLLSDSGFYLCAWSVEGSDGYTFGSGTRLTVV.